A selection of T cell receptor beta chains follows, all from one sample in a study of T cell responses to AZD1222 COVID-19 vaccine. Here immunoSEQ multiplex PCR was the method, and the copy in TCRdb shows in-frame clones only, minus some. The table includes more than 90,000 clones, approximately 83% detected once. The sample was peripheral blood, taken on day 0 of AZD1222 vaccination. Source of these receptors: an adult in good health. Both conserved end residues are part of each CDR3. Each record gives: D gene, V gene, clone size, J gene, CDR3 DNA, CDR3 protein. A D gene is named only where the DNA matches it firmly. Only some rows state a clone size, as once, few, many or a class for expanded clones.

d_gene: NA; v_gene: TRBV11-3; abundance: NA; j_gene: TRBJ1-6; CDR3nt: TGTGCCAGCAGCTTGGTATTTCGGTTGGGGGGCCGGGGACCCCTCCACTTT; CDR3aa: CASSLVFRLGGRGPLHF
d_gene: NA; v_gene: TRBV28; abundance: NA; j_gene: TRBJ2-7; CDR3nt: TGTGCCAGCAGGAGAAGGGATAACGCCTACGAGCAGTACTTC; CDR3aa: CASRRRDNAYEQYF
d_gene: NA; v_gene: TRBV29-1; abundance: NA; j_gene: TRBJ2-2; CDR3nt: TGCAGCGCAGGTGTGAAGAACACCGGGGAGCTGTTTTTT; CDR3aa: CSAGVKNTGELFF
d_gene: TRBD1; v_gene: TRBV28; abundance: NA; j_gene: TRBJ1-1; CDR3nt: TGTGCCAGCAGTAGACAGGGAATGGCAGCTTTCTTT; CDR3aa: CASSRQGMAAFF
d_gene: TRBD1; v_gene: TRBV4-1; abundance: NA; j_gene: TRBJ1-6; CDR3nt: TGCGCCAGCAGCCATCGTAGCATGGGACAGAAACGAGGGAGATTAAATTCACCCCTCCACTTT; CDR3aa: CASSHRSMGQKRGRLNSPLHF
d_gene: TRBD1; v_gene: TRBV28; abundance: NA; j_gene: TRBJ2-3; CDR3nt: TGTGCCAGCAGTACGCGACAGGGTGGCACAGATACGCAGTATTTT; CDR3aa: CASSTRQGGTDTQYF
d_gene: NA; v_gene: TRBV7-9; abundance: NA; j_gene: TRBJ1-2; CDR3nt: TGTGCCAGCAGCTTATGGGGGGCAGCTGGCTACACCTTC; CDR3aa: CASSLWGAAGYTF
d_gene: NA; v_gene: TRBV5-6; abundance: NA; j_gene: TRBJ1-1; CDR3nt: TGTGCCAGCAGCGTAGGACTGGGGAGCACTGAAGCTTTCTTT; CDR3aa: CASSVGLGSTEAFF
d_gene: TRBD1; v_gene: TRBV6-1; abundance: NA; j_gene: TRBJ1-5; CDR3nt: TGTGCCAGCAGTGATTCTGGGACAGGGGTTCAGCCCCAGCATTTT; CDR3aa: CASSDSGTGVQPQHF
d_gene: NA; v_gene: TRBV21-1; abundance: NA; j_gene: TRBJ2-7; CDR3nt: TGTGCCAGCAGCAACCCTACAGCCCACTACGAGCAGTACTTC; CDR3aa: CASSNPTAHYEQYF
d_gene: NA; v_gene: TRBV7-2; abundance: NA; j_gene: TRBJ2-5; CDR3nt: TGTGCCAGCAGCTTTTGGGGAGAAGAGACCCAGTACTTC; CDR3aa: CASSFWGEETQYF
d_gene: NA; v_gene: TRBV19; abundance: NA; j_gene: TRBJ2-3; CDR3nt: TGTGCCAGTAGTATTGCGAGAACCACAGATACGCAGTATTTT; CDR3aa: CASSIARTTDTQYF
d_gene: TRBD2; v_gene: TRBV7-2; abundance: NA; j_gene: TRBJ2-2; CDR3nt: TGTGCCAGCAGCTTAGGGCTAGCGGCCGGGGAGCTGTTTTTT; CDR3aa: CASSLGLAAGELFF
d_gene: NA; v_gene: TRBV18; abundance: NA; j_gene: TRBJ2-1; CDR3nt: TGTGCCAGCTCACCGAGCGCTGCCGTATACAATGAGCAGTTCTTC; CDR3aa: CASSPSAAVYNEQFF
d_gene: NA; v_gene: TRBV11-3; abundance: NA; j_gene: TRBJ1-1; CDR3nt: TGTGCCAGCTCAGCCTCCGGGAGTCGCACTGAAGCTTTCTTT; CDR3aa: CASSASGSRTEAFF
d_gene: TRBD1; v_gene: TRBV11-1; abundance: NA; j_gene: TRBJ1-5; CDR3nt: TGTGCCAGCAGTTTGGACAGGGGTCAGCCCCAGCATTTT; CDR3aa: CASSLDRGQPQHF
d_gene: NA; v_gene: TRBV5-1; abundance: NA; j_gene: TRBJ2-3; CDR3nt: TGCGCCAGCAGCTTGGACATAGGAACCACAGATACGCAGTATTTT; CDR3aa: CASSLDIGTTDTQYF
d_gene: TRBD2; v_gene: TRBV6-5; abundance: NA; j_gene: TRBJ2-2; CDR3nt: TGTGCCAGCAGCTCCGGGACTAGCCCCGGGGAGCTGTTTTTT; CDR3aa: CASSSGTSPGELFF
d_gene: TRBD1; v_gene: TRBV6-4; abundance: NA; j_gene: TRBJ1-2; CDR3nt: TGTGCCAGCACCAGACAGGGGACGACTAACTATGGCTACACCTTC; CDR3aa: CASTRQGTTNYGYTF
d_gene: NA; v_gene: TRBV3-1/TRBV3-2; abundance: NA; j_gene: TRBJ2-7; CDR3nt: TGTGCCAGCAGCCATGTACTAGCCGGAGGGGAGCAGTACTTC; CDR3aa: CASSHVLAGGEQYF
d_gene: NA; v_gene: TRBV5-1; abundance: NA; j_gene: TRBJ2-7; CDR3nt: TGCGCCAGCAGCCCGAACTACGAGCAGTACTTC; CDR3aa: CASSPNYEQYF
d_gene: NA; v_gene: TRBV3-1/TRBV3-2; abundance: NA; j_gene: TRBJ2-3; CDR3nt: TGTGCCAGCAGCCAAGATACCCTAGCCTCGCAGTATTTT; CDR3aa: CASSQDTLASQYF
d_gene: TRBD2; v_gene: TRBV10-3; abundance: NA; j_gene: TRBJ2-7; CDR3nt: TGTGCCAGCCAGCGGGACTACGAGCAGTACTTC; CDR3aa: CASQRDYEQYF
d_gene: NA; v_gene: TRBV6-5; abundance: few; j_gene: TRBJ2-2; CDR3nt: TGTGCCAGCAGGAGGGCAGAGCACACCGGGGAGCTGTTTTTT; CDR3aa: CASRRAEHTGELFF
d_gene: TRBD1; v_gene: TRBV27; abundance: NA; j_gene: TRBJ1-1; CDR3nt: TGTGCCAGCAGTCCGTGGACAGGGGGTCGGAGGAACACTGAAGCTTTCTTT; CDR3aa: CASSPWTGGRRNTEAFF
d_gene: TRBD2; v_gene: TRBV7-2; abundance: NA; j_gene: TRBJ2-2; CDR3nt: TGTGCCAGCAGCCGTGACCCGGGACTAGCGACCGGGGAGCTGTTTTTT; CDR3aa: CASSRDPGLATGELFF
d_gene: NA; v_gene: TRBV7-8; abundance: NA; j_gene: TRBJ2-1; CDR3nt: TGTGCCAGCAGCTTAGCTTTGGTCGGGGGTGAGCAGTTCTTC; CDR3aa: CASSLALVGGEQFF
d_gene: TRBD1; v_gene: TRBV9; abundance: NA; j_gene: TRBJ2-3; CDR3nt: TGTGCCAGCAGCTTTGGACAGGGTAGCACAGATACGCAGTATTTT; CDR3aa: CASSFGQGSTDTQYF
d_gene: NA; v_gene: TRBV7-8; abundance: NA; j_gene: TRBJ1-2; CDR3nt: TGTGCCAGCAGCTTGTATGCAGGGAATAGGCGAAACCGAGGAACCTTC; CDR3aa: CASSLYAGNRRNRGTF
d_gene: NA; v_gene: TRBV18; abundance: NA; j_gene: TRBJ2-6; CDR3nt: TGTGCCAGCTCACCATCATCGGGGCCCGGGGCCAACGTCCTGACTTTC; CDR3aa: CASSPSSGPGANVLTF
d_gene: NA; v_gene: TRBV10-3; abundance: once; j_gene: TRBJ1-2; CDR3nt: TGTGCCATCAGTGAGTACGCGGGAGTGGTAGGTGGCTACACCTTC; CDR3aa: CAISEYAGVVGGYTF
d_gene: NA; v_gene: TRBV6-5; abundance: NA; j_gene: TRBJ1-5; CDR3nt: TGTGCCAGCGGGCGACGGGGGACTAGCAATCAGCCCCAGCATTTT; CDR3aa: CASGRRGTSNQPQHF
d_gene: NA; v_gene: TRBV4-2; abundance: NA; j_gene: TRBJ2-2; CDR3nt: TGTGCCAGCAGCCAAGGGGCGGTGGGCACCGGGGAGCTGTTTTTT; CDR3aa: CASSQGAVGTGELFF
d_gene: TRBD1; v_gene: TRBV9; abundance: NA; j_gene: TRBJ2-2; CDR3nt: TGTGCCAGCAGCGTCCAGGGGGCGCGGACCGGGGAGCTGTTTTTT; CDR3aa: CASSVQGARTGELFF
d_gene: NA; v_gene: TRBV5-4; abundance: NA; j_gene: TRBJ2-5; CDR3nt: TGTGCCAGCAGCTTGGCCCAGATTCAAGAGACCCAGTACTTC; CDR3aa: CASSLAQIQETQYF
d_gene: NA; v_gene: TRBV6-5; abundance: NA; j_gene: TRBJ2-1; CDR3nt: TGTGCCAGCAGTTATAATCCCGGATACAATGAGCAGTTCTTC; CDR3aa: CASSYNPGYNEQFF
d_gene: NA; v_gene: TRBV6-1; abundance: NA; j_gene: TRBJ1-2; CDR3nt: TGTGCCAGCAGTGAACGCCGGGCGAGGGGCTACACCTTC; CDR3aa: CASSERRARGYTF
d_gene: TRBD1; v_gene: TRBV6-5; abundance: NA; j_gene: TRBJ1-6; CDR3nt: TGTGCCAGCAGGGGGGACAGGATAGAACCCCTCCACTTT; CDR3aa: CASRGDRIEPLHF
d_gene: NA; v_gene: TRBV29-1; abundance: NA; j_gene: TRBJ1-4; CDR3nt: TGCAGCGTTGGAGGCAGGGGTGGACTAAATGAAAAACTGTTTTTT; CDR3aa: CSVGGRGGLNEKLFF
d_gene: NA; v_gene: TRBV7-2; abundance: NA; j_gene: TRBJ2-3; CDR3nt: TGTGCCAGCAGTACAGACTGGAGCACAGATACGCAGTATTTT; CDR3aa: CASSTDWSTDTQYF
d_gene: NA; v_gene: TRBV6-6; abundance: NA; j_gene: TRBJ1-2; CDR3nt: TGTGCCAGCAGCTCATATGGCTACACCTTC; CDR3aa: CASSSYGYTF
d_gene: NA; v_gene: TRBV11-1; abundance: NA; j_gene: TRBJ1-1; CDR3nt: TGTGCCAGCAGTTCCAACCCGAACACTGAAGCTTTCTTT; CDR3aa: CASSSNPNTEAFF
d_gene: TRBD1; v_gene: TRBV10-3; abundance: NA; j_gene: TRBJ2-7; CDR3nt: TGTGCCATCAGTGAGTCCTACAGGGGGTCCTACGAGCAGTACTTC; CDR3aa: CAISESYRGSYEQYF
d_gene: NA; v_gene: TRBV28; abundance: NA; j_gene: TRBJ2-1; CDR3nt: TGTGCCAGCAGCCCCCGGTGGAGGGAATACAATGAGCAGTTCTTC; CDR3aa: CASSPRWREYNEQFF
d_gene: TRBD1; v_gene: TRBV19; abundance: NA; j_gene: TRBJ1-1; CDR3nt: TGTGCCAGTATCCTGGGACAGCCGAACACTGAAGCTTTCTTT; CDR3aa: CASILGQPNTEAFF
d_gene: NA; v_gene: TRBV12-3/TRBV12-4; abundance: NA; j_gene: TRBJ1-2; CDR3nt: TGTGCCAGCAGCATGGGGGTACGATATGGCTACACCTTC; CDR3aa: CASSMGVRYGYTF
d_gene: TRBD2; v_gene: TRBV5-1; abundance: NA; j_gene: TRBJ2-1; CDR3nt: TGCGCCAGCAGCCCTGATGTTTGGCTCGGGGGGAATGAGCAGTTCTTC; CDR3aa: CASSPDVWLGGNEQFF
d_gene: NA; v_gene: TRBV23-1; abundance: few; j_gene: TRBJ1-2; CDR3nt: TGCGCCAGCAGTCAATACTCGGGAAGGAGTGGCTACACCTTC; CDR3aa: CASSQYSGRSGYTF
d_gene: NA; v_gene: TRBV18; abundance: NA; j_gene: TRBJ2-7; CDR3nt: TGTGCCAGCTCACCAGCAGCCTCTAGGGAGCAGTACTTC; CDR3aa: CASSPAASREQYF
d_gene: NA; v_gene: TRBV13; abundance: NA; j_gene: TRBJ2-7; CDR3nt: TGTGCCAGCAGCTCTCAAGCAGAAGCCTACGAGCAGTACTTC; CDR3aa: CASSSQAEAYEQYF
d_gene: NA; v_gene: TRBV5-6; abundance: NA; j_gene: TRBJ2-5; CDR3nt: TGTGCCAGCAGGTTGACTGGGGAGACCCAGTACTTC; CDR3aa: CASRLTGETQYF
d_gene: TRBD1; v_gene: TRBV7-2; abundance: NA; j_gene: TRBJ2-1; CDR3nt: TGTGCCAGCAGCTTAGATGCGGACAGGGGATACAATGAGCAGTTCTTC; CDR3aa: CASSLDADRGYNEQFF
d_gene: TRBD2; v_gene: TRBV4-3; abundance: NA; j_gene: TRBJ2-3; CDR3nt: TGCGCCAGCAGCCAAGATTCTCAAAAGGCTAGCGGCTCATATACGCAGTATTTT; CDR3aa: CASSQDSQKASGSYTQYF
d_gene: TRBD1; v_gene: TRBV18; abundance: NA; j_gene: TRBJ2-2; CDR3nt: TGTGCCAGCTCACCAAGGGCAAGGGGGCATGACTTCTCCGGGGAGCTGTTTTTT; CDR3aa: CASSPRARGHDFSGELFF
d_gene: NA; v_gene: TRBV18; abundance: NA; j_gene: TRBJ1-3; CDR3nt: TGTGCCAGCTCACCGACAGGAGTTGGAAACACCATATATTTT; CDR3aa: CASSPTGVGNTIYF